The text below deals with one TCR beta chain. The antigen is undetermined. Study-level points and caveats: Tumor Treg TCRs overlapped most with tumor naive CD4+ cells.

After constant-region reverse-primer amplification, full-length variable regions underwent semi-nested PCR with Nested Universal Primer A. In TCRdb, the 5' RACE reads were re-called with MiXCR into one record per CDR3 protein. The sample holds about 41,000 distinct CDR3 sequences, 25% to 35% seen once. Memory CD4+ cells were defined as CD4+CD45RO+CD25-. The CDR3 is 14 amino acids. The V gene's germline CDR1 is SGHRS and CDR2 YFSETQ. V dropped 3 bases and J dropped 3 bases, with 13 bases sitting between them. Material: memory CD4+ T cells sorted from a lymph node. This sample's subset: memory CD4+ T cells, CD4+CD45RO+CD25-. This sequence joins TRBV5-1 and TRBJ2-7; D is uncertain. This sequence originates from a female donor with breast cancer. The CDR3 protein is CASSSPVGSYEQYF. The DNA of the CDR3 is TGCGCCAGCAGCTCCCCAGTAGGTAGCTACGAGCAGTACTTC.